At least ten counts were recorded for the clone carrying this T cell receptor (beta chain). TCR cDNA received a 3' ligated oligonucleotide that carried a UMI. Adult healthy volunteers gave 2.5 ml peripheral blood for whole-blood RNA. Input was roughly 1 to 1000 ng of DNase-treated total RNA without cell sorting. The data originate from a study of naive and memory T cell subsets. Amplification of ligated cDNA took four PCR rounds with SP2 and nested alpha and beta constant primers. Using its own MiXCR run on the 5' RACE reads, TCRdb lists one record per CDR3 protein. The table lists some 60,000 distinct CDR3 sequences, around 8% of them singletons. Germline CDR1 and CDR2: SGHRS and YFSETQ. This CDR3 is 14 amino acids long. The junction had 3 bases not matched to a gene; V was cut back by 1 base and J by 3 bases.

The source is a female donor in good health. This chain joins TRBV5-1 and TRBJ2-7, with 8 bases that match TRBD1. CDR3 amino acids: CASSLTGTGYEQYF. The CDR3 bases are TGCGCCAGCAGCTTGACCGGGACAGGCTACGAGCAGTACTTC.